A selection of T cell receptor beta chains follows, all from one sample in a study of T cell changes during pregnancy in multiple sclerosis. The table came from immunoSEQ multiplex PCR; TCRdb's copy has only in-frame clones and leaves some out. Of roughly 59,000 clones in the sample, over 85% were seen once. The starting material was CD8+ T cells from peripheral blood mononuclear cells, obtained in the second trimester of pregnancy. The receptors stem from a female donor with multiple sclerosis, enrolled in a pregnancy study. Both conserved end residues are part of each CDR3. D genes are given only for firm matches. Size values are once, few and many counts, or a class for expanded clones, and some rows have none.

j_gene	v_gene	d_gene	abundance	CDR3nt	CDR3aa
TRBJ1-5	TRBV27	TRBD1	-	TGTGCCAGCAGAGACAGGGCGTCTCAGCCCCAGCATTTT	CASRDRASQPQHF
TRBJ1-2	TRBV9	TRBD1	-	TGTGCCAGCAGCGCACAGGGGGCAAGGGGCTACACCTTC	CASSAQGARGYTF
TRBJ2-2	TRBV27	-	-	TGTGCCAGCAGTTTACAGGGATCCGGGGAGCTGTTTTTT	CASSLQGSGELFF
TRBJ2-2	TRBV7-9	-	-	TGTGCCAGCAGAGACCAGGGTGGGCGAACCGGGGAGCTGTTTTTT	CASRDQGGRTGELFF
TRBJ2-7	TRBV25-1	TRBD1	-	TGTGCCAGCAGTGGATTGGGAACAGGGGTGCCCTACGAGCAGTACTTC	CASSGLGTGVPYEQYF
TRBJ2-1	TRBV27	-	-	TGTGCCAGCAGTACCAGGGGGGCGAGCTCCTACAATGAGCAGTTCTTC	CASSTRGASSYNEQFF
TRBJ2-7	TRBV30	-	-	TGTGCCTGGGGACAACCGGGACAACCGAACTACGAGCAGTACTTC	CAWGQPGQPNYEQYF
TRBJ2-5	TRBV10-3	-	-	TGTGCCACCCGTGCGGCTAGCCAAGAGACCCAGTACTTC	CATRAASQETQYF
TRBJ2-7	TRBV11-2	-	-	TGTGCCAGCAGCTTAGCCTTCTTGAGTTACGAGCAGTACTTC	CASSLAFLSYEQYF
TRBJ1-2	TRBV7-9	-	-	TGTGCCAGCAGCTTAGCCCCCCACTACACCTTC	CASSLAPHYTF
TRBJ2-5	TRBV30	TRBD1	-	TGTGCCTGGAGTGTAGGACAGGGGGAAGAGACCCAGTACTTC	CAWSVGQGEETQYF
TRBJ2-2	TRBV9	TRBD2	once	TGTGCCAGCAGCGTATCGACCCGGACTAGCTCCAACACCGGGGAGCTGTTTTTT	CASSVSTRTSSNTGELFF
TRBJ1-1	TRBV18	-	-	TGTGCCAGCTCGACGGGGAACACTGAAGCTTTCTTT	CASSTGNTEAFF
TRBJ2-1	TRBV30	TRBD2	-	TGTGCCTGGAGTGTGGATAGCGGGAGGGCGAATGAGCAGTTCTTC	CAWSVDSGRANEQFF
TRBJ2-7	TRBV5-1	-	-	TGCGCCAGCAGTCCCGACGGGGTGTACGAGCAGTACTTC	CASSPDGVYEQYF
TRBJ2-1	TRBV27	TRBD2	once	TGTGCCAGCAGTTTATTACCGGGACTAGCTTGGGGGGGGCAGTTCTTC	CASSLLPGLAWGGQFF
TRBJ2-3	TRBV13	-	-	TGTGCCAGCAGCGGCCAACAAGATACGCAGTATTTT	CASSGQQDTQYF
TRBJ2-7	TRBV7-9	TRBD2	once	TGTGCCAGCAGTTCCTCCCGTAGCGGGAGGGGTGGCGAGCAGTACTTC	CASSSSRSGRGGEQYF
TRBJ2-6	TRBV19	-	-	TGTGCCAGTAGTGAACCCTCCCCAGGGCCTGGGGCCAACGTCCTGACTTTC	CASSEPSPGPGANVLTF
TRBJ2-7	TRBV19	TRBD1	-	TGTGCCAGTAGTATCACCGGGACAGGGACCTACGAGCAGTACTTC	CASSITGTGTYEQYF
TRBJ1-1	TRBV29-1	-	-	TGCAGCGTTGACGGGGGGCGGTTCGAAGCTTTCTTT	CSVDGGRFEAFF
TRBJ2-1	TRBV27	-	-	TGTGCCAGCAGTGGTCGGAATGAGCAGTTCTTC	CASSGRNEQFF
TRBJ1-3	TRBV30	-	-	TGTGCCTGGAGTGTACAACCTAACACCATATATTTT	CAWSVQPNTIYF
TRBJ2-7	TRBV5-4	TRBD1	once	TGTGCCAGCAGCCCAGAGGCCGGGACAGGTCTTTACGAGCAGTACTTC	CASSPEAGTGLYEQYF
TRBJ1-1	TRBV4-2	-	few	TGTGCCAGCAGCCACCCCACACCGAACACTGAAGCTTTCTTT	CASSHPTPNTEAFF
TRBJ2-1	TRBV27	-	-	TGTGCCAGCAGTTTGGGGAGAAATGAGCAGTTCTTC	CASSLGRNEQFF
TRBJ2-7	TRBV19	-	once	TGTGCCAGTAGTATAGGATCGGGGTCTTTATACGAGCAGTACTTC	CASSIGSGSLYEQYF
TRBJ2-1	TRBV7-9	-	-	TGTGCCAGCAGCTTGGGGGCGCGATGGGGCAATGAGCAGTTCTTC	CASSLGARWGNEQFF
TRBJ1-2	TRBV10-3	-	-	TGTGCCATCAGTGATCCCGGGACAAGGGATGGTCTCTATGGCTACACCTTC	CAISDPGTRDGLYGYTF
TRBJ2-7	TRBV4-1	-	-	TGCGCCAGCAGCCAAGCAAACAGCTACGAGCAGTACTTC	CASSQANSYEQYF
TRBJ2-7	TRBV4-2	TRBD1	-	TGTGCCAGCAGTTTACAGGGGACCCACTACGAGCAGTACTTC	CASSLQGTHYEQYF
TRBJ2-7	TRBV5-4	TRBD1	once	TGTGCCAGCAGCTTGGTAGCCGGGACAGGGGCCAACGAGCAGTACTTC	CASSLVAGTGANEQYF
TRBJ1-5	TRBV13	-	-	TGTGCCAGCAGCTCCGCGGGCCTCGCTAGGGATCAGCCCCAGCATTTT	CASSSAGLARDQPQHF
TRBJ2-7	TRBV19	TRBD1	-	TGTGCCAGTAGTACCGGACAGGGGGCTTACGAGCAGTACTTC	CASSTGQGAYEQYF
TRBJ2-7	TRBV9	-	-	TGTGCCAGCAGCGTAGTCGCAGGGGCCCACGAGCAGTACTTC	CASSVVAGAHEQYF
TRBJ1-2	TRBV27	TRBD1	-	TGTGCCAGCAGTTTGGGTCAGGGGGCTGGGTATGGCTACACCTTC	CASSLGQGAGYGYTF
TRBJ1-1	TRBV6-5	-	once	TGTGCCAGCAGTTACTCGACCTTCGGGGAGACTGAAGCTTTCTTT	CASSYSTFGETEAFF
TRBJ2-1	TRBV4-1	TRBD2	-	TGCGCCAGCAGCCAAGATTCCTTGCTACTAGCGGGCTCCTACAATGAGCAGTTCTTC	CASSQDSLLLAGSYNEQFF
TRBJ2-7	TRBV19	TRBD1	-	TGTGCCAGTACCCCGACAGGGGGCATCTACGAGCAGTACTTC	CASTPTGGIYEQYF
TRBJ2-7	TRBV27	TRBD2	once	TGTGCCAGCAAGGAAACTAGCGGGAGATCCCGCGAGCAGTACTTC	CASKETSGRSREQYF
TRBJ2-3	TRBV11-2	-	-	TGTGCCAGCAGCCGGATTCTAGTCGGCACAGATACGCAGTATTTT	CASSRILVGTDTQYF
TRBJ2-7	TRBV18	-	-	TGTGCCAGCTCACCACGGCCTCCGGGGACCTACGAGCAGTACTTC	CASSPRPPGTYEQYF
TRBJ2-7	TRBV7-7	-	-	TGTGCCAGCAGCTTAGCGCTGTCAGACGAGCAGTACTTC	CASSLALSDEQYF
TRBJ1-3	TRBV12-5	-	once	TGTGCTAGTGGTTTGGACGTGGGGGGGCTAGGAGGAAACACCATATATTTT	CASGLDVGGLGGNTIYF
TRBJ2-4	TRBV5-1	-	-	TGCGCCTCTGGGGCGGAGGGCGCCAAAAACATTCAGTACTTC	CASGAEGAKNIQYF
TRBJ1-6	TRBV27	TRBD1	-	TGTGCCAGCAGTGGGACAGGGGGTAATTCACCCCTCCACTTT	CASSGTGGNSPLHF
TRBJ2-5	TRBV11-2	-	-	TGTGCCAGCAGCTTCCGGGTGTCAGAGACCCAGTACTTC	CASSFRVSETQYF
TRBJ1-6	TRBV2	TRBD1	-	TGTGCCAGCAGTTCCCCAACATCCGGGACAGCCAATTCACCCCTCCACTTT	CASSSPTSGTANSPLHF
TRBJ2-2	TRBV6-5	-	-	TGTGCCAGCAGTGCTGACAGTAACACCGGGGAGCTGTTTTTT	CASSADSNTGELFF